The subject of this entry is one T cell receptor (beta chain). No antigen is known for it. The data belong to a study of T-cell memory formation after mild COVID-19. CDR1 is KGHSH, CDR2 LQKENI, per germline. The V end lost 6 bases, the J end lost 0 bases, and 8 bases lay between the germline ends. The CDR3 length is 13 residues. Findings and limits, study-wide: Pre-infection memory contained some responding clones, which suggested that cross-reactive memory had joined.

TCRdb recomputed calls from the 5' RACE reads with MiXCR, one row per CDR3 protein. The top ten hold 13% of the sample, which has roughly 320,000 distinct CDR3 sequences, around 28% seen once. The material sequenced was PBMCs or a T cell subset sorted from them (not recorded which). The genes are TRBV18 and TRBJ1-1; D unclear. This clonotype was obtained from an adult woman who had mild COVID-19 (a few samples of this study predate the infection). Cell type and time point are not known. The CDR3 is CASSSGMNTEAFF. CDR3 DNA: TGTGCCAGCTCGTCCGGGATGAACACTGAAGCTTTCTTT.